The TCR beta chain described here comes from a study of blood T cell repertoires in COVID-19. The wider study: From the United States, Italy and Spain came samples of acute and convalescent COVID-19. PBMCs, B-cell-depleted T cells, or T cells provided the cDNA or gDNA that made up the material.

The method was immunoSEQ multiplex PCR; TCRdb's version includes in-frame clones alone and lacks a portion of them. The top ten clones hold around 4.5% of a sample with 90,000 to 110,000 clones, 85% of them seen once. The CDR3 has 15 amino acids. Germline V gene lookup returns CDR1 MGHDK and CDR2 SYGVNS. Germline trimming cut 2 bases from V and 2 bases from J; bases unmatched to any gene: 0. The chain recombines TRBV25-1 with TRBJ1-3; 10 bases agree with TRBD1. The clonotype was recovered from a man aged 50 to 60 with acute or convalescent COVID-19. The specimen was peripheral blood. The CDR3 loop is CASSEDRGPGNTIYF. CDR3 DNA sequence: TGTGCCAGCAGTGAAGACAGGGGGCCTGGAAACACCATATATTTT.